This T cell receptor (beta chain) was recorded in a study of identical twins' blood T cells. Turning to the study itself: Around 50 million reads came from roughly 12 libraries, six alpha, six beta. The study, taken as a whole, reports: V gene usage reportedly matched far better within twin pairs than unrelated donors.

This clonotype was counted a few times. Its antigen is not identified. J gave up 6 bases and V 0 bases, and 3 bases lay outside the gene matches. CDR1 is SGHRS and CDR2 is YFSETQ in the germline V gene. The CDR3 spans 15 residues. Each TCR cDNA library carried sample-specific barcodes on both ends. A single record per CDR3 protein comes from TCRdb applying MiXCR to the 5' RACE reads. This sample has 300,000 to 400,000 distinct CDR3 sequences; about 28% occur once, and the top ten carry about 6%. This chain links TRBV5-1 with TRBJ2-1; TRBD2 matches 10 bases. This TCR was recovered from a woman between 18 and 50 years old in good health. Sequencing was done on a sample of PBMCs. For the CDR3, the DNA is TGCGCCAGCAGCTTGGCACTAGCGGGGAGCAATGAGCAGTTCTTC. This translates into CASSLALAGSNEQFF.